This T cell receptor (delta chain) was profiled in a study of gamma-delta chains in newborns, infants, children (dated by TCRdb to the late 2010s). A note on the overall study: According to the study title, microbial exposure causes polyclonal expansion of innate gammadelta T cells right after birth. The study investigated how microbial exposure shaped innate gammadelta T cell populations in human newborns immediately after birth.

This clone appeared a few times. What this receptor recognizes is not known. Per-nucleotide qualities are absent, and no much larger clonotype sits a single base away. Other nucleotide sequences from this sample produce the same CDR3. Reads for this sample came from an Illumina MiSeq. The public reads were reprocessed by TCRdb using CATT, and rows of matching DNA were later combined. The sample contains 3,000 to 4,500 delta-chain clones, around 0.65% of them found a single time. The ten largest clones represent 15% of the sample. This sequence was found in a child who was a newborn, infant or young child, either healthy, febrile or measles-vaccinated (not recorded which). What was sequenced was blood.

The CDR3 reads CACDTGGPSPWDTRQMFF. The nucleotide sequence reads as follows: TGTGCCTGTGACACCGGGGGGCCAAGCCCCTGGGACACCCGACAGATGTTTTTC. Rearrangement joined TRDV2 to TRDJ3; the D segment could be TRDD3, given 5 matching bases. Trimming removed 0 bases from V and 2 bases from J, leaving 13 bases between the germline ends. The cysteine opens and the phenylalanine closes a CDR3 of 18 amino acids. Kept here is only the CDR3 DNA, which spans 54 bases and is read in frame from base 1. The germline V gene supplies CDR1 GEAIGNYY and CDR2 EKD.